These 14 T cell receptor beta chains were all obtained from the same sample, sequenced in a study of shared clonotypes between healthy human individuals. Assay: immunoSEQ multiplex PCR; the TCRdb copy retains only in-frame clones and omits some. The data contain roughly 650,000 clones, roughly 97% of them seen just once; the ten biggest clones take up 0.057%. The sequencing input was naive CD4+ T cells sorted from blood. Subset noted: CD45RA+ positively selected. The receptors shown here come from a woman under 40 in good health.

The chain joins TRBV11-2 to TRBJ1-3; D remains ambiguous. Trimming pared 5 bases from V and 0 bases from J, leaving 17 bases between. CDR1 is SGHAT and CDR2 is FQNNGV in the germline V gene. The CDR3 totals 17 residues. Here the CDR3 DNA reads TGTGCCAGCAGCCCAACGCGGAGGCAGAGCTCTGGAAACACCATATATTTT. This translates into CASSPTRRQSSGNTIYF.

The chain links TRBV5-6 to TRBJ2-7; a possible D gene is TRBD2 (5 bases). Trimming cost V 4 bases and J 1 base, with 9 bases left between them. This CDR3 comprises 13 residues. Germline loops: CDR1 SGHDT, CDR2 YYEEEE. The CDR3 loop reads CASSRDYSYEQYF. CDR3 sequence (DNA): TGTGCCAGCAGCCGAGACTATTCCTACGAGCAGTACTTC.

This rearrangement joins TRBV28 to TRBJ2-7; the D gene is possibly TRBD1 (5 bases). Trimming removed 7 bases from V and 6 bases from J, with 16 bases in between. The V gene's germline CDR1 is MDHEN and CDR2 SYDVKM. The CDR3 is 13 residues long. CDR3 region: CASTNPQGSEQYF. The DNA of the CDR3 is TGTGCCAGCACCAACCCCCAGGGTAGCGAGCAGTACTTC.

This rearrangement joins TRBV6-5 to TRBJ2-3; D call uncertain. Trimming took off 3 bases at V and 0 bases at J, with 7 bases between the two ends. CDR1 is MNHEY and CDR2 is SVGAGI in the germline V gene. CDR3 length: 14 residues. CDR3 residues: CASSYRPSTDTQYF. CDR3 coding DNA: TGTGCCAGCAGTTATCGGCCGAGCACAGATACGCAGTATTTT.

The rearrangement uses TRBV5-4 and TRBJ1-2, with 9 bases lining up with TRBD1. The CDR3 has 16 amino acids. From germline, CDR1 is SGHNT and CDR2 YYREEE (reference sequence). V lost 3 bases, J lost 0 bases, and 6 bases stayed unmatched. The CDR3 region is CASSWGTGLTNYGYTF. CDR3 nucleotide sequence: TGTGCCAGCAGCTGGGGGACAGGGTTGACTAACTATGGCTACACCTTC. Drawing the rest from reference TRBV5-4 and TRBJ1-2, the complete variable domain is ETGVTQSPTHLIKTRGQQVTLRCSSQSGHNTVSWYQQALGQGPQFIFQYYREEENGRGNFPPRFSGLQFPNYSSELNVNALELDDSALYLCASSWGTGLTNYGYTFGSGTRLTVV.

The rearrangement joins TRBV2 to TRBJ2-5; 7 positions match TRBD1. The CDR3 loop spans 14 amino acids. Trimming at V came to 6 bases and at J to 4 bases, leaving 8 bases not matched to a gene. In germline, CDR1 is SNHLY, CDR2 FYNNEI. As DNA, the CDR3 is TGTGCCAGCAGCAGCGGTAGGGGGCGAGAGACCCAGTACTTC. Translation gives CASSSGRGRETQYF.

Only one count was recorded for this clone. The chain has TRBV28 and TRBJ2-7; TRBD1 matches 8 bases. Germline assignment: CDR1 MDHEN and CDR2 SYDVKM. The CDR3 has 14 amino acids. V shed 7 bases, J shed 2 bases, and the junction held 7 bases outside the gene matches. The chain's CDR3 is CASIAGGNPYEQYF. CDR3 bases: TGTGCCAGCATAGCAGGGGGCAACCCCTACGAGCAGTACTTC.

This chain uses TRBV5-5 with TRBJ1-3, with TRBD1 matching over 7 bases. The CDR3 is 16 residues long. CDR1 and CDR2 from the germline V gene are SGHKS and YYEKEE (reference sequence). The trim removed 1 base at V and 2 bases at J, leaving 6 bases unmatched. The CDR3 DNA follows: TGTGCCAGCAGCTTGTTACAGGGGACCACTGGAAACACCATATATTTT. It translates to CASSLLQGTTGNTIYF.

The chain uses TRBV7-9 and TRBJ2-1; D may be TRBD1 (5 bases). The CDR3 has 15 amino acids. The germline gives CDR1 SEHNR, CDR2 FQNEAQ (reference sequence). The germline V and J ends were trimmed by 1 base and 7 bases, with 14 bases remaining between them. The CDR3 spells CASSLEAGHRNEQFF. As DNA, the CDR3 is TGTGCCAGCAGCTTAGAGGCAGGGCATAGAAATGAGCAGTTCTTC.

The chain couples TRBV21-1 to TRBJ2-5; TRBD2, the table's D call, lacks a check against the DNA. TRBV21-1 is an annotated pseudogene. This CDR3 has 17 residues. CDR3 coding DNA: TGTGCCAGCAGCGCTACCTTAGCTGTAAGAGGTGGGGAGACCCAGTACTTC. Amino acid sequence: CASSATLAVRGGETQYF.

The rearrangement uses TRBV5-1 and TRBJ1-5; the D gene is possibly TRBD1 (5 bases). The CDR3 has 12 residues. Germline CDR1 SGHRS, CDR2 YFSETQ. V was cut by 0 bases and J by 9 bases, with 7 bases left in between. In DNA form, the CDR3 reads TGCGCCAGCAGCTTGGCGGGGGGGCCCCAGCATTTT. This sequence encodes CASSLAGGPQHF.

This sequence joins TRBV7-9 and TRBJ2-5; 10 nucleotides agree with TRBD2. This CDR3 contains 17 residues. The V gene's germline CDR1 is SEHNR and CDR2 FQNEAQ (reference sequence). The trim removed 2 bases at V and 7 bases at J, leaving 13 bases unmatched. CDR3 region: CASSLTLAGDLTSTQYF. DNA of the CDR3: TGTGCCAGCAGCTTAACGCTAGCGGGAGACTTAACATCGACCCAGTACTTC. The whole variable domain, remainder taken from reference TRBV7-9 and TRBJ2-5, is DTGVSQNPRHKITKRGQNVTFRCDPISEHNRLYWYRQTLGQGPEFLTYFQNEAQLEKSRLLSDRFSAERPKGSFSTLEIQRTEQGDSAMYLCASSLTLAGDLTSTQYFGPGTRLLVL.

The sample holds one count of this clone. This sequence joins TRBV7-2 and TRBJ2-7; 7 positions agree with TRBD1. J gave up 2 bases and V 5 bases, and 3 bases lay outside the gene matches. The CDR3 runs to 13 residues. In germline, CDR1 is SGHTA, CDR2 FQGNSA. The CDR3 DNA reads TGTGCCAGCAGCCGGGACAGAACCTACGAGCAGTACTTC. This gives the protein CASSRDRTYEQYF.

The chain carries TRBV2 and TRBJ2-5, with 7 bases that match TRBD2. Trimming took 6 bases from V and 6 from J; bases not matched to a gene: 10. Germline V gene lookup returns CDR1 SNHLY and CDR2 FYNNEI. The CDR3 runs 14 residues. CDR3 in amino acids: CASRPGTTVKTQYF. CDR3 DNA sequence: TGTGCCAGCAGACCCGGGACTACGGTTAAGACCCAGTACTTC.